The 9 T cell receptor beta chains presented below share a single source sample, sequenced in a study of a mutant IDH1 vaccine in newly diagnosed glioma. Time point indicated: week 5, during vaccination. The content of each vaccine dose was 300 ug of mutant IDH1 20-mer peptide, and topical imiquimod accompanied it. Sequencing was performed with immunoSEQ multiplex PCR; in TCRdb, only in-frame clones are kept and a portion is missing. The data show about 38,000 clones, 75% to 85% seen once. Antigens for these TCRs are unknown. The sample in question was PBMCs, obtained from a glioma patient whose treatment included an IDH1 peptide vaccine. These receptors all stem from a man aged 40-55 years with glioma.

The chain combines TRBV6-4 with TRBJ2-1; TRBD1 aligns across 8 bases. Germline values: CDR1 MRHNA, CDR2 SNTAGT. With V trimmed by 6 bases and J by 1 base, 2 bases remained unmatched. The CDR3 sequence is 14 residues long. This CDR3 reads CASSRDRSYNEQFF. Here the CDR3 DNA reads TGTGCCAGCAGCCGGGACAGGTCCTACAATGAGCAGTTCTTC.

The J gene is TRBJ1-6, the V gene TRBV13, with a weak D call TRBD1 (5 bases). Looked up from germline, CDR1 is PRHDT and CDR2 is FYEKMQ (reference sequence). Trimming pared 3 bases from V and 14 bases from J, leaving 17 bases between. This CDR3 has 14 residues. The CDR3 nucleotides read TGTGCCAGCAGCTTCAAAGGGGCGCCGTTGACCCTCCACTTT. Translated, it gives CASSFKGAPLTLHF.

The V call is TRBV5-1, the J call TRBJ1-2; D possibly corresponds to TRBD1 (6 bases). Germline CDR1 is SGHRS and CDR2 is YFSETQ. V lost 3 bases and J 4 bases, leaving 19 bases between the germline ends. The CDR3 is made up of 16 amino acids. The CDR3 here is CASSSPRDKGLYGYTF. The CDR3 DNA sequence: TGCGCCAGCAGCTCACCCCGGGACAAGGGCCTCTATGGCTACACCTTC.

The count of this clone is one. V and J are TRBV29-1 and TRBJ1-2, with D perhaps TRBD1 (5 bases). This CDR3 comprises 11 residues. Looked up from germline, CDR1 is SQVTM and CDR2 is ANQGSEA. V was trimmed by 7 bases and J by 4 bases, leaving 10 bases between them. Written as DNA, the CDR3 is TGCAGCGCTGGGACGGTCTATGGCTACACCTTC. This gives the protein CSAGTVYGYTF.

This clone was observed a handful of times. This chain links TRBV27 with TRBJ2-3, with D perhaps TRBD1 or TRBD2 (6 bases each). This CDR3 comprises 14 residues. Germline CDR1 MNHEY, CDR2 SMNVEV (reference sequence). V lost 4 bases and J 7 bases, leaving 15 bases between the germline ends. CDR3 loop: CASSWVGGLYTQYF. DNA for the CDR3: TGTGCCAGCAGTTGGGTGGGGGGCCTGTATACGCAGTATTTT.

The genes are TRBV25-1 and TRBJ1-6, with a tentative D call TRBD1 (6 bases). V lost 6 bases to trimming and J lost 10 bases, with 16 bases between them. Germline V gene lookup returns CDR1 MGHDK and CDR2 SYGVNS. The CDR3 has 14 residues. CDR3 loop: CASRKQGEGSPLHF. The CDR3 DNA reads TGTGCCAGCAGAAAACAGGGTGAGGGGTCACCCCTCCACTTT. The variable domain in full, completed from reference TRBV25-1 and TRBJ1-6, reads EADIYQTPRYLVIGTGKKITLECSQTMGHDKMYWYQQDPGMELHLIHYSYGVNSTEKGDLSSESTVSRIRTEHFPLTLESARPSHTSQYLCASRKQGEGSPLHFGNGTRLTVT.

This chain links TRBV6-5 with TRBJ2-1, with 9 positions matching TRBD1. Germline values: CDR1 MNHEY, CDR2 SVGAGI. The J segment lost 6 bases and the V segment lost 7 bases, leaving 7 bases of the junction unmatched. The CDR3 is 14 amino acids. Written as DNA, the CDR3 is TGTGCCAGCACCCCCGGGACAGGGCGCAATGAGCAGTTCTTC. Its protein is CASTPGTGRNEQFF.

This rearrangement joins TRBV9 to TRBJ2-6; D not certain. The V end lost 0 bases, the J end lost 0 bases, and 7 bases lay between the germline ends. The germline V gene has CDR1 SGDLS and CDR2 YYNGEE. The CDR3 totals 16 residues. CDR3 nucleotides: TGTGCCAGCAGCGTAGAAGGCGGCTCTGGGGCCAACGTCCTGACTTTC. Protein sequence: CASSVEGGSGANVLTF. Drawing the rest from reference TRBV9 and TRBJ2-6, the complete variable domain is DSGVTQTPKHLITATGQRVTLRCSPRSGDLSVYWYQQSLDQGLQFLIQYYNGEERAKGNILERFSAQQFPDLHSELNLSSLELGDSALYFCASSVEGGSGANVLTFGAGSRLTVL.

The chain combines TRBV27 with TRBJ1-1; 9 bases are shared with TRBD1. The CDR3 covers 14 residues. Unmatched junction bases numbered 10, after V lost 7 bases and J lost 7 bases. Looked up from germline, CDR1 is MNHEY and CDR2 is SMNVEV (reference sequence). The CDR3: CASNPTGGGLEAFF. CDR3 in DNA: TGTGCCAGCAACCCCACAGGGGGCGGTCTTGAAGCTTTCTTT.